Listed below are T cell receptor beta chains from one sample, sequenced in a study of identical twins. A single record per CDR3 protein comes from TCRdb applying MiXCR to the 5' RACE reads. This sample yields about 340,000 distinct CDR3 sequences, of which 10% to 15% are seen a single time; roughly 7% belongs to the top ten. These same data were also listed under a study on yellow fever vaccine responses in identical twins.

The sequenced material came from CD8+ T cells sorted from blood. The receptor source for this set is a young woman in good health. Each CDR3 is given with its conserved first and last residue. A D gene is named only where the DNA matches it firmly. The size entry is marked missing in some rows and otherwise reads once, few, many or a size class.

-,TRBV4-1,TRBJ2-1,TRBD2,CASSQEPGLADYNEQFF,TGCGCCAGCAGCCAAGAGCCGGGACTAGCGGATTACAATGAGCAGTTCTTC
few,TRBV28,TRBJ2-6,-,CASSPGASGANVLTF,TGTGCCAGCAGTCCAGGAGCCTCTGGGGCCAACGTCCTGACTTTC
-,TRBV24-1,TRBJ2-2,TRBD1,CATDRGAGELFF,TGTGCCACCGACAGGGGTGCCGGGGAGCTGTTTTTT
few,TRBV20-1,TRBJ2-3,TRBD2,CCATQLSGRLQDTQYF,TGCTGTGCTACCCAGTTGAGCGGGAGGCTGCAAGATACGCAGTATTTT
-,TRBV12-3/TRBV12-4,TRBJ1-5,-,CASSQGTINQPQHF,TGTGCCAGCAGTCAGGGGACTATAAATCAGCCCCAGCATTTT
few,TRBV12-3/TRBV12-4,TRBJ1-5,-,CASSSSGHQPQHF,TGTGCCAGCAGTTCCAGTGGGCATCAGCCCCAGCATTTT
-,TRBV5-5,TRBJ2-7,-,CASSLVRALYEQYF,TGTGCCAGCAGCTTGGTAAGGGCACTCTACGAGCAGTACTTC
-,TRBV7-8,TRBJ2-3,TRBD1,CASSQTGVRLTDTQYF,TGTGCCAGCAGCCAAACAGGGGTTAGGCTCACAGATACGCAGTATTTT
-,TRBV5-8,TRBJ2-7,-,CASSSGSAYEQYF,TGTGCCAGCAGCTCCGGGTCTGCCTACGAGCAGTACTTC
few,TRBV15,TRBJ1-2,-,CATSREGQGNGYTF,TGTGCCACCAGCAGAGAAGGGCAGGGGAATGGCTACACCTTC
-,TRBV7-9,TRBJ1-2,-,CASGDVQGYTF,TGTGCCAGCGGAGACGTTCAAGGCTACACCTTC
-,TRBV6-1,TRBJ2-2,-,CASSPGDGGGGELFF,TGTGCCAGCAGTCCGGGGGACGGGGGTGGTGGGGAGCTGTTTTTT
few,TRBV9,TRBJ1-1,TRBD1,CASSVDRDRVRDTEAFF,TGTGCCAGCAGCGTAGATCGGGACAGGGTTCGTGACACTGAAGCTTTCTTT
many,TRBV4-1,TRBJ1-1,-,CASSQAHERAEAFF,TGCGCCAGCAGCCAAGCGCACGAGAGGGCTGAAGCTTTCTTT
few,TRBV27,TRBJ2-4,TRBD1,CASSPTGYGTGLNIQYF,TGTGCCAGCAGTCCCACCGGTTACGGGACAGGGTTAAACATTCAGTACTTC
-,TRBV2,TRBJ2-7,-,CATATDQQYF,TGTGCCACCGCTACCGACCAGCAGTACTTC
many,TRBV2,TRBJ2-1,TRBD2,CASNGVAGSEQFF,TGTGCCAGCAATGGGGTAGCGGGGAGTGAGCAGTTCTTC
-,TRBV5-1,TRBJ2-3,-,CASSLEESFTIADTQYF,TGCGCCAGCAGCTTGGAAGAAAGCTTCACTATCGCAGATACGCAGTATTTT
-,TRBV27,TRBJ1-1,-,CASSLIAWNTEAFF,TGTGCCAGCAGTTTAATAGCGTGGAACACTGAAGCTTTCTTT
few,TRBV7-3,TRBJ2-1,-,CASSFPGLGNEQFF,TGTGCCAGCAGCTTCCCCGGTTTGGGAAATGAGCAGTTCTTC
few,TRBV4-1,TRBJ1-1,TRBD1,CASSQDAAGGRTEAFF,TGCGCCAGCAGCCAAGATGCGGCAGGGGGCCGTACTGAAGCTTTCTTT
few,TRBV5-6,TRBJ2-1,TRBD1,CASSYRDSSYNEQFF,TGTGCCAGCAGCTACCGGGACAGCTCCTACAATGAGCAGTTCTTC
-,TRBV7-8,TRBJ2-7,TRBD1,CASSSTGRSYEQYF,TGTGCCAGCAGCTCGACAGGGAGATCCTACGAGCAGTACTTC
-,TRBV7-8,TRBJ2-7,TRBD2,CASSPGTSGSGEQYF,TGTGCCAGCAGCCCTGGGACTAGCGGGAGTGGCGAGCAGTACTTC
few,TRBV7-2,TRBJ2-5,TRBD1,CASSPYGTGNQETQYF,TGTGCCAGCAGCCCCTACGGGACAGGGAACCAAGAGACCCAGTACTTC
-,TRBV6-4,TRBJ1-1,-,CASTDNTEAFF,TGTGCCAGCACGGACAACACTGAAGCTTTCTTT
-,TRBV23-1,TRBJ2-1,TRBD1,CASSQSWGQGCNEQFF,TGCGCCAGCAGTCAATCCTGGGGACAGGGGTGCAATGAGCAGTTCTTC
-,TRBV7-9,TRBJ2-7,-,CASSLAGDVYEQYF,TGTGCCAGCAGCTTAGCTGGAGATGTCTACGAGCAGTACTTC
few,TRBV7-1,TRBJ2-3,TRBD2,CASSSRQGLGAGGPQASTDTQYF,TGTGCCAGCAGCTCCCGACAGGGCCTAGGGGCGGGGGGGCCTCAAGCTAGCACAGATACGCAGTATTTT
few,TRBV6-1,TRBJ2-1,TRBD2,CASTGTSGGPYNEQFF,TGTGCCAGCACCGGGACTAGCGGGGGACCCTACAATGAGCAGTTCTTC
few,TRBV11-2,TRBJ2-2,-,CASSLVYTGELFF,TGTGCCAGCAGCTTAGTCTACACCGGGGAGCTGTTTTTT
-,TRBV10-3,TRBJ2-1,TRBD1,CAISDQGVSYNEQFF,TGTGCCATCAGTGACCAGGGGGTCTCCTACAATGAGCAGTTCTTC
-,TRBV9,TRBJ2-7,-,CASSEGTRDYEQYF,TGTGCCAGCAGCGAAGGGACTCGCGACTACGAGCAGTACTTC